These 6 T cell receptor beta chains share one sample of origin, sequenced in a study of blood T cells in healthy people across ages (dated by TCRdb to the mid-2010s). The protocol used for the library was 5' RACE. The run used an Illumina HiSeq 2500. A second PCR of roughly 7 to 12 cycles was performed with a sample-barcoded 5' primer and a J-beta primer mix. TCRdb passed the public sequencing reads through fastp at Q25 and MiXCR, retaining productive beta sequences. Each record represents a unique CDR3 protein, reported with the most common genes and DNA among its rows. Here the sample has 910,000 or so distinct CDR3 sequences; around 54% occur a single time. The leading ten clones occupy around 21% of the sample. The sequenced sample consisted of blood. These receptor sequences come from a woman aged 55-70 years in good health.

The table lists this clonotype with a few counts. The CDR3 loop is CAWSVGRGPRGANEQFF. The CDR3 region has the DNA TGTGCCTGGAGTGTAGGGAGGGGACCCCGGGGAGCCAATGAGCAGTTCTTC. This sequence joins TRBV30 and TRBJ2-1, with TRBD2 matching 7 bases. Germline trimming cut 0 bases from V and 6 bases from J; bases unmatched to any gene: 14. The germline V gene encodes CDR1 GTSNPN and CDR2 SVGIG (reference sequence). The CDR3 is made up of 17 amino acids.

The chain combines TRBV29-1 with TRBJ2-3; 8 nucleotides align to TRBD1. Per the germline V gene, CDR1 is SQVTM and CDR2 is ANQGSEA. The CDR3 is made up of 15 amino acids. V shed 7 bases and J 0 bases; nucleotides not matched to a gene: 9. As DNA, the CDR3 is TGCAGCGGGCAATCGACAGGGGCTAGCACAGATACGCAGTATTTT. Translating it yields CSGQSTGASTDTQYF.

The V gene is TRBV4-2, the J gene TRBJ2-7, with 7 bases that match TRBD1. The CDR3 is 15 amino acids. The germline gives CDR1 LGHNA, CDR2 YNFKEQ. J gave up 1 base and V 0 bases, and 3 bases lay outside the gene matches. Here the CDR3 DNA reads TGTGCCAGCAGCCAAGAGTGGGACAGTTCCTACGAGCAGTACTTC. Its translation: CASSQEWDSSYEQYF.

The chain couples TRBV4-1 to TRBJ2-1; no reliable D call. The CDR3 extends over 12 amino acids. Trimming left V 5 bases short and J 6 bases short, with 8 bases between. From germline, CDR1 is MGHRA and CDR2 YSYEKL. The CDR3 coding sequence is TGCGCCAGCAGCGCGACGGCCAATGAGCAGTTCTTC. This translates into CASSATANEQFF.

This clonotype came up a few times. V usage is TRBV7-9 and J usage is TRBJ2-4; D possibly corresponds to TRBD2 (5 bases). Germline V CDR1 and CDR2: SEHNR, FQNEAQ (reference sequence). The CDR3 is made up of 15 amino acids. Trimming removed 1 base at V and 1 base at J, with 8 bases between. The CDR3 spells CASSLVGGAKNIQYF. The DNA for the CDR3 is TGTGCCAGCAGCTTAGTCGGAGGTGCCAAAAACATTCAGTACTTC.

In this sample, this clonotype turned up a few times. This chain links TRBV7-2 with TRBJ2-6, with TRBD2 matching 7 bases. The V gene end was trimmed by 5 bases and the J gene end by 2 bases; junction bases not matched to a gene: 3. This CDR3 has 15 amino acids. CDR1 is SGHTA, CDR2 FQGNSA, per germline. The CDR3 here is CASSRAGAGANVLTF. In DNA, the CDR3 is TGTGCCAGCAGCCGCGCGGGGGCTGGGGCCAACGTCCTGACTTTC.